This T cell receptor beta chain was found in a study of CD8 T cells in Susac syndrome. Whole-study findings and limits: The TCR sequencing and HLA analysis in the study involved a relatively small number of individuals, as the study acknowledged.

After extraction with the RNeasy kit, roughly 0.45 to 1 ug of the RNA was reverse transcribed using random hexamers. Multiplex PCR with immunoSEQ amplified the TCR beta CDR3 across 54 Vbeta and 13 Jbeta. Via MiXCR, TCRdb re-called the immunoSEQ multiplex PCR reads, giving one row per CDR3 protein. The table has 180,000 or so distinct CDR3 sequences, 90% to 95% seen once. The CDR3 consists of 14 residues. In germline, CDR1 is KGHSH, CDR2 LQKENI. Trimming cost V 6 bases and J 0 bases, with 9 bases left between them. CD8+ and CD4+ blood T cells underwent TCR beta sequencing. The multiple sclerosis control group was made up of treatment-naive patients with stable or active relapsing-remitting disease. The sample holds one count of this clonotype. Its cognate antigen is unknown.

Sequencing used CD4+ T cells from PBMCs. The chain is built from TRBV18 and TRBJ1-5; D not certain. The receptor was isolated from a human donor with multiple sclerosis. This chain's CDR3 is CASSPSYSNQPQHF. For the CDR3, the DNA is TGTGCCAGCTCGCCCAGTTATAGCAATCAGCCCCAGCATTTT.